A selection of T cell receptor beta chains follows, all from one sample in a study of regulatory T cells in long-lasting Graves disease. TCRdb re-called the multiplex PCR reads through MiXCR, storing one row per CDR3 protein. Of about 460,000 distinct CDR3 sequences listed, about 20% are singletons. The sequenced sample was peripheral blood mononuclear cells (PBMCs), obtained when the disease was refractory, from a patient treated with antithyroid drugs. The receptor source for this set is a female donor with Graves disease. CDR3s include the opening cysteine and the closing phenylalanine or tryptophan. Each record gives: V gene, J gene, clone size, CDR3 length, D gene, CDR3 protein, CDR3 DNA. D genes are given only for firm matches. The size of a clone is reported for some rows only, either as once, few or many, or as a class for expanded clones.

v_call: TRBV6-5; j_call: TRBJ2-5; clone_size: few; cdr3_length: 12; d_call: NA; cdr3_aa: CASSYSIVPQYF; cdr3_nt: TGTGCCAGCAGTTACTCGATTGTCCCCCAGTACTTC
v_call: TRBV2; j_call: TRBJ1-6; clone_size: NA; cdr3_length: 15; d_call: NA; cdr3_aa: CASSRYSSYNSPLHF; cdr3_nt: TGTGCCAGCAGCCGCTACAGCTCCTATAATTCACCCCTCCACTTT
v_call: TRBV12-3/TRBV12-4; j_call: TRBJ2-7; clone_size: NA; cdr3_length: 12; d_call: NA; cdr3_aa: CASTPDGYEQYF; cdr3_nt: TGTGCCAGCACTCCCGACGGCTACGAGCAGTACTTC
v_call: TRBV20-1; j_call: TRBJ2-3; clone_size: once; cdr3_length: 14; d_call: TRBD2; cdr3_aa: CSAGGDGDTDTQYF; cdr3_nt: TGCAGTGCGGGGGGGGACGGTGACACAGATACGCAGTATTTT
v_call: TRBV20-1; j_call: TRBJ1-4; clone_size: NA; cdr3_length: 14; d_call: NA; cdr3_aa: CSASMRGLAEKLFF; cdr3_nt: TGCAGTGCTAGCATGCGGGGTCTAGCTGAAAAACTGTTTTTT
v_call: TRBV6-5; j_call: TRBJ2-2; clone_size: NA; cdr3_length: 16; d_call: NA; cdr3_aa: CASSYSTATVTGELFF; cdr3_nt: TGTGCCAGCAGTTACTCGACTGCGACGGTCACCGGGGAGCTGTTTTTT
v_call: TRBV12-3/TRBV12-4; j_call: TRBJ1-4; clone_size: many; cdr3_length: 14; d_call: NA; cdr3_aa: CASSLGALNEKLFF; cdr3_nt: TGTGCCAGCAGTTTAGGGGCCCTAAATGAAAAACTGTTTTTT
v_call: TRBV4-1; j_call: TRBJ1-5; clone_size: NA; cdr3_length: 16; d_call: NA; cdr3_aa: CASSLTPAGYNQPQHF; cdr3_nt: TGCGCCAGCAGCCTCACCCCGGCAGGGTATAATCAGCCCCAGCATTTT
v_call: TRBV6-1; j_call: TRBJ1-5; clone_size: few; cdr3_length: 14; d_call: TRBD1; cdr3_aa: CASIPGQGSQPQHF; cdr3_nt: TGTGCCAGCATTCCCGGACAGGGTAGTCAGCCCCAGCATTTT
v_call: TRBV12-3/TRBV12-4; j_call: TRBJ1-2; clone_size: many; cdr3_length: 13; d_call: NA; cdr3_aa: CASSVGQSYGYTF; cdr3_nt: TGTGCCAGCAGCGTCGGACAGTCCTATGGCTACACCTTC
v_call: TRBV30; j_call: TRBJ1-1; clone_size: few; cdr3_length: 14; d_call: NA; cdr3_aa: CAWSVLGPFGGAFF; cdr3_nt: TGTGCCTGGAGTGTACTGGGTCCTTTTGGGGGAGCTTTCTTT
v_call: TRBV5-1; j_call: TRBJ1-3; clone_size: few; cdr3_length: 16; d_call: NA; cdr3_aa: CASSLGYSSSGNTIYF; cdr3_nt: TGCGCCAGCAGCTTGGGCTACAGCAGCTCTGGAAACACCATATATTTT
v_call: TRBV5-1; j_call: TRBJ1-3; clone_size: NA; cdr3_length: 15; d_call: NA; cdr3_aa: CASSLGGTGGNTIYF; cdr3_nt: TGCGCCAGCAGCTTGGGAGGGACCGGAGGAAACACCATATATTTT
v_call: TRBV29-1; j_call: TRBJ1-5; clone_size: many; cdr3_length: 13; d_call: NA; cdr3_aa: CSVTQGPDQPQHF; cdr3_nt: TGCAGCGTTACCCAGGGACCGGATCAGCCCCAGCATTTT
v_call: TRBV6-1; j_call: TRBJ2-5; clone_size: many; cdr3_length: 13; d_call: TRBD2; cdr3_aa: CASNVAGKETQYF; cdr3_nt: TGTGCCAGCAATGTAGCGGGGAAAGAGACCCAGTACTTC
v_call: TRBV6-2/TRBV6-3; j_call: TRBJ1-1; clone_size: many; cdr3_length: 13; d_call: NA; cdr3_aa: CASSSGWNTEAFF; cdr3_nt: TGTGCCAGCAGTTCGGGGTGGAACACTGAAGCTTTCTTT
v_call: TRBV27; j_call: TRBJ1-2; clone_size: many; cdr3_length: 15; d_call: TRBD1; cdr3_aa: CASSFGGQLNYGYTF; cdr3_nt: TGTGCCAGCAGTTTCGGGGGACAGCTTAACTATGGCTACACCTTC
v_call: TRBV2; j_call: TRBJ1-2; clone_size: many; cdr3_length: 15; d_call: NA; cdr3_aa: CASSDSHREIYGYTF; cdr3_nt: TGTGCCAGCAGTGATAGCCACAGGGAGATCTATGGCTACACCTTC
v_call: TRBV29-1; j_call: TRBJ1-2; clone_size: many; cdr3_length: 14; d_call: NA; cdr3_aa: CSVEGEGGVYGYTF; cdr3_nt: TGCAGCGTTGAAGGAGAGGGGGGAGTTTATGGCTACACCTTC
v_call: TRBV4-1; j_call: TRBJ2-7; clone_size: NA; cdr3_length: 15; d_call: NA; cdr3_aa: CASSQSTAWANEQYF; cdr3_nt: TGCGCCAGCAGCCAATCGACAGCCTGGGCCAACGAGCAGTACTTC
v_call: TRBV12-3/TRBV12-4; j_call: TRBJ2-7; clone_size: many; cdr3_length: 14; d_call: NA; cdr3_aa: CASSQGAGSYEQYF; cdr3_nt: TGTGCCAGCAGTCAAGGGGCAGGAAGCTACGAGCAGTACTTC
v_call: TRBV18; j_call: TRBJ1-1; clone_size: NA; cdr3_length: 13; d_call: NA; cdr3_aa: CASSQGQDTEALF; cdr3_nt: TGTGCCAGCTCACAGGGGCAGGACACTGAAGCTCTCTTT
v_call: TRBV7-2; j_call: TRBJ1-1; clone_size: many; cdr3_length: 14; d_call: NA; cdr3_aa: CASSYRPEGTEAFF; cdr3_nt: TGTGCCAGCAGTTATCGACCGGAGGGCACTGAAGCTTTCTTT
v_call: TRBV7-9; j_call: TRBJ2-5; clone_size: NA; cdr3_length: 16; d_call: NA; cdr3_aa: CASSPGISGEQETQYF; cdr3_nt: TGTGCCAGCAGCCCCGGGATTTCCGGGGAACAAGAGACCCAGTACTTC
v_call: TRBV12-3/TRBV12-4; j_call: TRBJ2-2; clone_size: NA; cdr3_length: 18; d_call: TRBD2; cdr3_aa: CASSSGSSGGWNTGELFF; cdr3_nt: TGTGCCAGCAGCTCAGGGTCCAGCGGGGGATGGAACACCGGGGAGCTGTTTTTT
v_call: TRBV28; j_call: TRBJ2-7; clone_size: many; cdr3_length: 14; d_call: TRBD1; cdr3_aa: CASSTSGQGYEQYF; cdr3_nt: TGTGCCAGCAGTACCTCGGGACAGGGCTACGAGCAATACTTC
v_call: TRBV11-3; j_call: TRBJ2-7; clone_size: NA; cdr3_length: 15; d_call: NA; cdr3_aa: CASSGGVGENYEQYF; cdr3_nt: TGTGCCAGCAGCGGAGGGGTTGGCGAAAACTACGAGCAGTACTTC
v_call: TRBV6-1; j_call: TRBJ1-1; clone_size: many; cdr3_length: 12; d_call: TRBD1; cdr3_aa: CASSTGTDRTGF; cdr3_nt: TGTGCCAGCAGTACAGGGACAGATCGAACCGGCTTT
v_call: TRBV3-1; j_call: TRBJ2-7; clone_size: NA; cdr3_length: 15; d_call: NA; cdr3_aa: CAGSQDWGASYEQYF; cdr3_nt: TGTGCCGGCAGCCAAGATTGGGGGGCCTCCTACGAGCAGTACTTC
v_call: TRBV27; j_call: TRBJ2-7; clone_size: few; cdr3_length: 16; d_call: NA; cdr3_aa: CASSAGRQFVVHEQYF; cdr3_nt: TGTGCCAGCAGTGCCGGACGACAGTTTGTGGTCCACGAGCAGTACTTC
v_call: TRBV7-7; j_call: TRBJ1-1; clone_size: NA; cdr3_length: 13; d_call: NA; cdr3_aa: CASSLWVDTEAFF; cdr3_nt: TGTGCTAGCAGCTTGTGGGTCGACACTGAAGCTTTCTTT
v_call: TRBV20-1; j_call: TRBJ1-1; clone_size: NA; cdr3_length: 14; d_call: NA; cdr3_aa: CSAWEQGGSTEAFF; cdr3_nt: TGCAGTGCCTGGGAACAGGGTGGTTCCACTGAAGCTTTCTTT
v_call: TRBV7-2; j_call: TRBJ2-1; clone_size: NA; cdr3_length: 13; d_call: NA; cdr3_aa: CASSRTASNEQFF; cdr3_nt: TGTGCCAGCAGCCGGACAGCCTCCAATGAGCAGTTCTTC
v_call: TRBV4-1; j_call: TRBJ1-1; clone_size: NA; cdr3_length: 21; d_call: NA; cdr3_aa: CASSHSPTLFWTQTENTEAFF; cdr3_nt: TGCGCCAGCAGCCACAGCCCCACCTTATTTTGGACCCAGACAGAGAACACTGAAGCTTTCTTT
v_call: TRBV11-3; j_call: TRBJ2-5; clone_size: once; cdr3_length: 13; d_call: NA; cdr3_aa: CASRLVGEKTQYF; cdr3_nt: TGTGCCAGCAGGTTAGTGGGAGAGAAGACCCAGTACTTC
v_call: TRBV12-3/TRBV12-4; j_call: TRBJ1-1; clone_size: few; cdr3_length: 15; d_call: NA; cdr3_aa: CASSLGGRVWTEAFF; cdr3_nt: TGTGCCAGCAGTTTAGGGGGACGGGTGTGGACTGAAGCTTTCTTT
v_call: TRBV6-1; j_call: TRBJ2-5; clone_size: few; cdr3_length: 15; d_call: NA; cdr3_aa: CASNSRGQAWETQYF; cdr3_nt: TGTGCCAGCAACAGCCGGGGCCAGGCTTGGGAGACCCAGTACTTC
v_call: TRBV29-1; j_call: TRBJ2-7; clone_size: many; cdr3_length: 14; d_call: NA; cdr3_aa: CSVEDLAVGLEQYF; cdr3_nt: TGCAGCGTTGAAGATCTAGCAGTAGGGCTGGAGCAGTACTTC
v_call: TRBV27; j_call: TRBJ2-7; clone_size: many; cdr3_length: 14; d_call: NA; cdr3_aa: CASSSADGSYEQYF; cdr3_nt: TGTGCCAGCAGTTCCGCCGACGGATCCTACGAGCAGTACTTC
v_call: TRBV4-1; j_call: TRBJ1-3; clone_size: NA; cdr3_length: 19; d_call: NA; cdr3_aa: CASSQLRMSPTGPGNTIYF; cdr3_nt: TGCGCCAGCAGCCAACTTAGAATGAGTCCGACAGGACCTGGAAACACCATATATTTT
v_call: TRBV28; j_call: TRBJ2-5; clone_size: many; cdr3_length: 15; d_call: TRBD2; cdr3_aa: CASSPSAGGGETQYF; cdr3_nt: TGTGCCAGCAGTCCCTCGGCGGGGGGGGGCGAGACCCAGTACTTC